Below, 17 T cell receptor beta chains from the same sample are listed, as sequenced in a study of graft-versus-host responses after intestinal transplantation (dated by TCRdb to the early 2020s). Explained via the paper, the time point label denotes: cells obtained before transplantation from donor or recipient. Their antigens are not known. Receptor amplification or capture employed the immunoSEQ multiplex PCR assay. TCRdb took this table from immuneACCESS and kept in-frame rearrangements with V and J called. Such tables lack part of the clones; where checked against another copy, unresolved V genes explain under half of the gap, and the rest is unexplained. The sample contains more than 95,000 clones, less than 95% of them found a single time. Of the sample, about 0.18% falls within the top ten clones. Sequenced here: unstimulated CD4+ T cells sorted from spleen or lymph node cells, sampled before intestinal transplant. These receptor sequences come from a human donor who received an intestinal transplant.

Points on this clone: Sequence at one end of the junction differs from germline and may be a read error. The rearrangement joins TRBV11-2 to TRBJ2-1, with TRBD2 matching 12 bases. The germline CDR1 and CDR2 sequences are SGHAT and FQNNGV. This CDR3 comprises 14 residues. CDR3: CASSGLAGYSEQFF. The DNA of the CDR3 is TGTGCCAGCAGCGGACTAGCGGGATACAGTGAGCAGTTCTTC.

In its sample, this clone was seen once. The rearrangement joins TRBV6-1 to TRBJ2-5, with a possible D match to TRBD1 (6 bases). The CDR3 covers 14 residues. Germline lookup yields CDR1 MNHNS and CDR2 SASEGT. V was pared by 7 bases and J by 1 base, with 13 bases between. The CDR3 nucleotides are TGTGCCAGCACCCCCGGGACACTCCAAGAGACCCAGTACTTC. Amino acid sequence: CASTPGTLQETQYF.

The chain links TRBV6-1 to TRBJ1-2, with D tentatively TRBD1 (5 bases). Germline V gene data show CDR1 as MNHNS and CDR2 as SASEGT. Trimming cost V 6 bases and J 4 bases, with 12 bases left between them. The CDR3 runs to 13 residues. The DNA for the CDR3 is TGTGCCAGCAGGGACACCCAAGTCTATGGCTACACCTTC. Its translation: CASRDTQVYGYTF.

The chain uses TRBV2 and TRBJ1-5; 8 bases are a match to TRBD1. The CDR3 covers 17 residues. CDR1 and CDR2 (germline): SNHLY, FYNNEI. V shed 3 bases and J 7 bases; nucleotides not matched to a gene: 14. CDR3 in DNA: TGTGCCAGCAGTGACCGGAGGACAGGGTTAGTGAGCCAGCCCCAGCATTTT. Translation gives CASSDRRTGLVSQPQHF. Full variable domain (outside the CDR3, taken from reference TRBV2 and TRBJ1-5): EPEVTQTPSHQVTQMGQEVILRCVPISNHLYFYWYRQILGQKVEFLVSFYNNEISEKSEIFDDQFSVERPDGSNFTLKIRSTKLEDSAMYFCASSDRRTGLVSQPQHFGDGTRLSIL.

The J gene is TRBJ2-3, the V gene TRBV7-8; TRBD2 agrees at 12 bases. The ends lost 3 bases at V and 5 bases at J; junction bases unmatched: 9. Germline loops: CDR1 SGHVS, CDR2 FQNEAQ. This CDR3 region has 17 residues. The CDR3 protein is CASSFLLAGGTRDTQYF. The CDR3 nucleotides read TGTGCCAGCAGCTTCCTTCTAGCGGGGGGGACCCGAGATACGCAGTATTTT.

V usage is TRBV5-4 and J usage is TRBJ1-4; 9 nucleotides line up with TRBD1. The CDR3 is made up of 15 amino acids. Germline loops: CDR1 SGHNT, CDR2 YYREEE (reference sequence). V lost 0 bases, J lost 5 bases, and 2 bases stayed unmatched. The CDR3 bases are TGTGCCAGCAGCTTGGTCGGGACAGGGAATGAAAAACTGTTTTTT. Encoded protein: CASSLVGTGNEKLFF.

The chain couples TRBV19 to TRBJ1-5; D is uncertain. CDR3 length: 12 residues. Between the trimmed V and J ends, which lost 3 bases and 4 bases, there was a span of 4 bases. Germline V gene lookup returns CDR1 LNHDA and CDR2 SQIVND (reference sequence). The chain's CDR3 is CASSMTNQPQHF. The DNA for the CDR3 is TGTGCCAGTAGTATGACAAATCAGCCCCAGCATTTT.

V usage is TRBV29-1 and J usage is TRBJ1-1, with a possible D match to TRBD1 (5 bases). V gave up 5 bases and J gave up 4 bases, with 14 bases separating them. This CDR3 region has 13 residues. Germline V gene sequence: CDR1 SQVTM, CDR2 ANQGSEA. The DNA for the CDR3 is TGCAGCGTTCTCCAGGGATGGTCCACTGAAGCTTTCTTT. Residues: CSVLQGWSTEAFF.

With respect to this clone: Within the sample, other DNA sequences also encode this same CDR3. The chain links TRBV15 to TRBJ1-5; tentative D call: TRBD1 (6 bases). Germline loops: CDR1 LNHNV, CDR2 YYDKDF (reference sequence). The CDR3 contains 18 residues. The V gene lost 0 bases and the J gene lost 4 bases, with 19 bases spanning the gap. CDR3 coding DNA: TGTGCCACCAGCAGAGAAATCAGGGGTTTGAGGGGGAATCAGCCCCAGCATTTT. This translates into CATSREIRGLRGNQPQHF. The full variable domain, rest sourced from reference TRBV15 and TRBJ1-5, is DAMVIQNPRYQVTQFGKPVTLSCSQTLNHNVMYWYQQKSSQAPKLLFHYYDKDFNNEADTPDNFQSRRPNTSFCFLDIRSPGLGDTAMYLCATSREIRGLRGNQPQHFGDGTRLSIL.

In DNA form, the CDR3 reads TGTGCTAGTGGTTTGGTATCTGAGACAGAGTACAATGAGCAGTTCTTC. Amino acid sequence: CASGLVSETEYNEQFF. The chain combines TRBV12-5 with TRBJ2-1, with D perhaps TRBD1 (5 bases). Trimming pared 0 bases from V and 4 bases from J, leaving 13 bases between. This CDR3 is 16 amino acids long. The V gene's germline CDR1 is LGHNT and CDR2 FRNRAP.

The chain's CDR3 is CASSHNLAGGAYEQYF. The CDR3, as DNA: TGTGCCAGCAGTCACAACCTAGCGGGAGGGGCCTACGAGCAGTACTTC. The chain couples TRBV4-2 to TRBJ2-7; 12 nucleotides agree with TRBD2. V shed 6 bases, J shed 2 bases, and the junction held 8 bases outside the gene matches. Germline CDR1 LGHNA, CDR2 YNFKEQ. The CDR3 extends over 16 amino acids.

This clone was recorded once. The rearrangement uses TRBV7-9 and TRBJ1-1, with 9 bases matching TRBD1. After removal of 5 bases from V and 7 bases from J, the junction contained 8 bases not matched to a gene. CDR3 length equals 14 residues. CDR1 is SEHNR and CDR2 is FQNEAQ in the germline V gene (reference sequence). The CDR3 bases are TGTGCCAGCAGCCTCGAGGGGACAGGGAATGAAGCTTTCTTT. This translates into CASSLEGTGNEAFF.

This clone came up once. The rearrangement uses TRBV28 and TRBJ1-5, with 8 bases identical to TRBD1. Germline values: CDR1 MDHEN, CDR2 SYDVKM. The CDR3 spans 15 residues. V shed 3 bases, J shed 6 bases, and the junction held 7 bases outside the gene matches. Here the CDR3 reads CASSFGDRSVQPQHF. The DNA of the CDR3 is TGTGCCAGCAGTTTCGGGGACAGGTCCGTTCAGCCCCAGCATTTT.

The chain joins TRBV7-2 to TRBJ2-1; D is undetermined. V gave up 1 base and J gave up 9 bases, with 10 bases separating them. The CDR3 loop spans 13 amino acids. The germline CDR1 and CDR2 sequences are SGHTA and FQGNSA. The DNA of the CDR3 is TGTGCCAGCAGCTTAGTTCTAGAAGGTGAGCAGTTCTTC. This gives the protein CASSLVLEGEQFF.

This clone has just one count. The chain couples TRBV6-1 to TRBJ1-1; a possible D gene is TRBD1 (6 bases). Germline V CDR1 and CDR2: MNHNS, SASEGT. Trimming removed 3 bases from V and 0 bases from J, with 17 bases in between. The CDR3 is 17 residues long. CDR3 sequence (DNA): TGTGCCAGCAGTGAGGGGCGTTACAGGGATTTGAACACTGAAGCTTTCTTT. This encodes CASSEGRYRDLNTEAFF.

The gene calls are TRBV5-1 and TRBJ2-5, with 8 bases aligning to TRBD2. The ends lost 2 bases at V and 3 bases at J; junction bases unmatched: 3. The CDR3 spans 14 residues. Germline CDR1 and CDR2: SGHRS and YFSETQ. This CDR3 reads CASSFGSGEETQYF. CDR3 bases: TGCGCCAGCAGCTTTGGTAGCGGGGAAGAGACCCAGTACTTC. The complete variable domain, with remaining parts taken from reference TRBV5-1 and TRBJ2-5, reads KAGVTQTPRYLIKTRGQQVTLSCSPISGHRSVSWYQQTPGQGLQFLFEYFSETQRNKGNFPGRFSGRQFSNSRSEMNVSTLELGDSALYLCASSFGSGEETQYFGPGTRLLVL.

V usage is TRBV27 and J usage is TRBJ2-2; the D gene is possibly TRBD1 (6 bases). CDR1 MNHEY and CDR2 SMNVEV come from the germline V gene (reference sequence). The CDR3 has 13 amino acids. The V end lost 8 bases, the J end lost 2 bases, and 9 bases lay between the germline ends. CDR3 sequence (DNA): TGTGCCAGCGAACAGGGAAACACCGGGGAGCTGTTTTTT. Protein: CASEQGNTGELFF.